Below are 14 T cell receptor beta chains sequenced from a single sample in a study of cytomegalovirus exposure and HLA in healthy donors. The PCR used 60 Vbeta and 13 Jbeta primers. Repertoires were generated with immunoSEQ multiplex PCR, while TCRdb's copy carries only in-frame clones and drops some. The data contain more than 85,000 clones, roughly 13% of them singletons. The sequenced sample was PBMCs. These receptors were collected from a man in his forties in good health and CMV-seropositive.

This chain joins TRBV6-5 and TRBJ2-7, with 10 bases that match TRBD2. V dropped 2 bases and J dropped 4; count of bases not matched to a gene: 2. The CDR3 extends over 14 amino acids. Germline V CDR1 and CDR2: MNHEY, SVGAGI. The CDR3 spells CASSYGTSDYEQYF. DNA for the CDR3: TGTGCCAGCAGTTACGGGACTAGCGATTACGAGCAGTACTTC.

The rearrangement joins TRBV4-1 to TRBJ2-1; no clear D gene. CDR3 length: 16 amino acids. V was shortened by 0 bases and J by 5 bases, with 14 bases between the two germline ends. CDR1 is MGHRA and CDR2 is YSYEKL in the germline V gene. Here the CDR3 DNA reads TGCGCCAGCAGCCAAGATACCTCGATACATGACAATGAGCAGTTCTTC. It translates to CASSQDTSIHDNEQFF.

The chain combines TRBV6-5 with TRBJ1-4; D is perhaps TRBD1 (5 bases). V was clipped by 4 bases and J by 0 bases, with 9 bases between them. Germline lookup yields CDR1 MNHEY and CDR2 SVGAGI. The CDR3 is 15 amino acids. Here the CDR3 DNA reads TGTGCCAGCAGTTCGGCGGGGGCAACTAATGAAAAACTGTTTTTT. It translates to CASSSAGATNEKLFF.

This clone was observed a handful of times. The rearrangement links TRBV5-1 to TRBJ2-7; D possibly corresponds to TRBD2 (5 bases). The CDR3 has 13 amino acids. The V gene lost 4 bases and the J gene lost 2 bases, with 10 bases spanning the gap. In germline, CDR1 is SGHRS, CDR2 YFSETQ. As DNA, the CDR3 is TGCGCCAGCAGCGCGGGCCTTACCTACGAGCAGTACTTC. Residues: CASSAGLTYEQYF.

The chain employs TRBV6-6 and TRBJ2-3, with a possible D match to TRBD1 (5 bases). In germline, CDR1 is MNHNY, CDR2 SVGAGI (reference sequence). Trimming shortened V by 5 bases and J by 0 bases, and 9 bases separated the two germline ends. The CDR3 covers 14 residues. In DNA, the CDR3 is TGTGCCAGCAGTCCACAGGCTAGCACAGATACGCAGTATTTT. Its translation is CASSPQASTDTQYF.

This clone was observed a single time. This chain connects TRBV27 to TRBJ2-7; D remains unclear. In germline, CDR1 is MNHEY, CDR2 SMNVEV (reference sequence). This CDR3 contains 13 residues. Trimming removed 3 bases at V and 2 bases at J, with 8 bases between. The CDR3 here is CASSFGEAYEQYF. For the CDR3, the DNA is TGTGCCAGCAGTTTTGGCGAGGCCTACGAGCAGTACTTC.

CDR3 loop: CASSQEPGRYTF. DNA for the CDR3: TGCGCCAGCAGCCAAGAGCCCGGTCGCTACACCTTC. The V gene is TRBV4-3, the J gene TRBJ1-2; no reliable D call. CDR3 length: 12 amino acids. Germline V gene data show CDR1 as LGHNA and CDR2 as YSLEER. Trimming removed 0 bases from V and 9 bases from J, with 8 bases in between.

V usage is TRBV5-4 and J usage is TRBJ2-5, with 11 bases identical to TRBD1. The germline V gene encodes CDR1 SGHNT and CDR2 YYREEE (reference sequence). The ends lost 2 bases at V and 5 bases at J; junction bases unmatched: 5. The CDR3 length is 15 residues. CDR3 sequence reads: CASSLQDRGLETQYF. The CDR3 bases are TGTGCCAGCAGCTTACAGGACAGGGGGCTGGAGACCCAGTACTTC.

This rearrangement joins TRBV4-1 to TRBJ2-7; TRBD1 aligns across 7 bases. CDR3 size: 15 residues. Losses at the gene ends were 0 bases for V and 5 bases for J; bases not matched to a gene: 7. Germline V lookup: CDR1 MGHRA, CDR2 YSYEKL. CDR3 sequence (DNA): TGCGCCAGCAGCCAAGAATCAAGGGGGCCCGACGAGCAGTACTTC. It encodes CASSQESRGPDEQYF.

This clone was detected a few times. The CDR3, as DNA: TGCAGCGTCCCCAGACCGATTTGGGGGGATGGCTACACCTTC. As protein: CSVPRPIWGDGYTF. The chain recombines TRBV29-1 with TRBJ1-2, with D perhaps TRBD1 (5 bases). The germline V and J ends were trimmed by 6 bases and 6 bases, with 20 bases remaining between them. The CDR3 has 14 residues. CDR1 is SQVTM, CDR2 ANQGSEA, per germline.

The sample holds a few counts of this clone. This rearrangement joins TRBV4-1 to TRBJ1-4, with TRBD1 matching over 10 bases. Germline V gene data show CDR1 as MGHRA and CDR2 as YSYEKL. This CDR3 region has 13 residues. The ends lost 5 bases at V and 7 bases at J; junction bases unmatched: 1. DNA for the CDR3: TGCGCCAGCAGCGGGACAGGGGTTGAAAAACTGTTTTTT. Protein product: CASSGTGVEKLFF.

This clone was counted only a few times. V and J are TRBV5-1 and TRBJ2-7; D unresolved. This CDR3 comprises 11 residues. Per germline, CDR1 SGHRS and CDR2 YFSETQ. V was pared by 5 bases and J by 3 bases, with 6 bases between. The CDR3: CASRSFYEQYF. The CDR3 coding sequence is TGCGCCAGCAGGAGTTTCTACGAGCAGTACTTC.

This clone was counted only a few times. The J gene is TRBJ1-1, the V gene TRBV2, with D perhaps TRBD1 (5 bases). This CDR3 is 15 amino acids long. Germline values: CDR1 SNHLY, CDR2 FYNNEI. V gave up 2 bases and J gave up 6 bases, with 16 bases separating them. The CDR3 DNA reads as TGTGCCAGCAGTGAAATACTTGGGGCGAGGTCTGAAGCTTTCTTT. Translating gives CASSEILGARSEAFF. Drawing the rest from reference TRBV2 and TRBJ1-1, the complete variable domain is EPEVTQTPSHQVTQMGQEVILRCVPISNHLYFYWYRQILGQKVEFLVSFYNNEISEKSEIFDDQFSVERPDGSNFTLKIRSTKLEDSAMYFCASSEILGARSEAFFGQGTRLTVV.

The CDR3 spells CASSGLRGGAYEQYF. CDR3 bases: TGTGCCAGCAGTGGTCTTCGGGGAGGCGCCTACGAGCAGTACTTC. The chain links TRBV6-5 to TRBJ2-7; tentative D call: TRBD2 (6 bases). Trimming removed 5 bases at V and 2 bases at J, with 16 bases between. This CDR3 spans 15 amino acids. Germline values: CDR1 MNHEY, CDR2 SVGAGI.